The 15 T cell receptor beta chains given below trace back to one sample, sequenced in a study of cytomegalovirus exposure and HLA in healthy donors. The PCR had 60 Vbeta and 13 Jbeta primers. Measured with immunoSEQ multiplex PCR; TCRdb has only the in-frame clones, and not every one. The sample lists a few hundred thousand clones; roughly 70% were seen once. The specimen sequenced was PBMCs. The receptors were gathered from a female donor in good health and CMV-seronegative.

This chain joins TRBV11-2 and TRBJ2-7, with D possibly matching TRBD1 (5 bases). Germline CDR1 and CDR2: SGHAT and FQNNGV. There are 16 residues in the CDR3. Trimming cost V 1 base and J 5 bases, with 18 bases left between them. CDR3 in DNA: TGTGCCAGCAGCTTAGTTAGGGCAGGGTTTAAGGACGAGCAGTACTTC. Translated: CASSLVRAGFKDEQYF.

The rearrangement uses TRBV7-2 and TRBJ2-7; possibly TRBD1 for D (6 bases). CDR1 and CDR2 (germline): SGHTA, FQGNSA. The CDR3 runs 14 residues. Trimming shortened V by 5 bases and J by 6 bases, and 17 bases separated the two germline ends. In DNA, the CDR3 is TGTGCCAGCAGCCGAGATGTGACAGGTCTCGAGCAGTACTTC. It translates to CASSRDVTGLEQYF.

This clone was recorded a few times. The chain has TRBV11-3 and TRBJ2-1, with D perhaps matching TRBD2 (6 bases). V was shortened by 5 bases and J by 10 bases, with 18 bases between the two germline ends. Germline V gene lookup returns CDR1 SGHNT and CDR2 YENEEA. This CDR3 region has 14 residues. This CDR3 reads CASSAGGASDEQFF. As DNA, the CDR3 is TGTGCCAGCAGCGCGGGTGGGGCTAGCGACGAGCAGTTCTTC.

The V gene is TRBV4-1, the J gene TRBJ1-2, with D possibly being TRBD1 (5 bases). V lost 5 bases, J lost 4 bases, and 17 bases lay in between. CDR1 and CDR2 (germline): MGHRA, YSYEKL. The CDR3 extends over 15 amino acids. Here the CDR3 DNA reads TGCGCCAGCAGCTCACCACCAGGGAGGACCTATGGCTACACCTTC. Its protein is CASSSPPGRTYGYTF.

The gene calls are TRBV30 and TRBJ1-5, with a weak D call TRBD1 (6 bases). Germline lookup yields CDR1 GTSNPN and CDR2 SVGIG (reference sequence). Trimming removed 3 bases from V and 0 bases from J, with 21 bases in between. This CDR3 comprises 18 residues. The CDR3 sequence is CAWSLESPGVYSNQPQHF. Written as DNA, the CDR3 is TGTGCCTGGAGCCTAGAATCCCCAGGGGTCTATAGCAATCAGCCCCAGCATTTT.

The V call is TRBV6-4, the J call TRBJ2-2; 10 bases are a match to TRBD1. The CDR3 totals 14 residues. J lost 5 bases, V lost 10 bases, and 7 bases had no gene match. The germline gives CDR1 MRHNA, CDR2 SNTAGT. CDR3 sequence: CATRTGGNTGELFF. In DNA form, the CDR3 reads TGTGCCACCAGGACAGGGGGAAATACCGGGGAGCTGTTTTTT.

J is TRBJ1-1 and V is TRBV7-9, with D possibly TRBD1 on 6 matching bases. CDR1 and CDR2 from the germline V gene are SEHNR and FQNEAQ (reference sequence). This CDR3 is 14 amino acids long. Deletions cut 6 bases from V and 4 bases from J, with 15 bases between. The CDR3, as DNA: TGTGCCAGCAGGCCCAGGGGTGTGGGCACTGAAGCTTTCTTT. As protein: CASRPRGVGTEAFF.

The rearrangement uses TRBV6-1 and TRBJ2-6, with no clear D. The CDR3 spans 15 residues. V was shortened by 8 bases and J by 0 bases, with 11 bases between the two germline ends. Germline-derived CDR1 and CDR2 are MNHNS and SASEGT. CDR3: CASDLERSGANVLTF. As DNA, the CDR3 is TGTGCCAGCGACCTCGAGCGCTCTGGGGCCAACGTCCTGACTTTC.

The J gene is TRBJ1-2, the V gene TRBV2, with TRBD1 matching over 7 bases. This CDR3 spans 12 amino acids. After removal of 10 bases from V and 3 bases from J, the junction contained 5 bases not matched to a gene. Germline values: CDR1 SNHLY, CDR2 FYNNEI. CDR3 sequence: CATTGIDYGYTF. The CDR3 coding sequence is TGTGCCACGACAGGGATCGACTATGGCTACACCTTC. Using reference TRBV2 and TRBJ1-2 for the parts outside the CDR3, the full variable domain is EPEVTQTPSHQVTQMGQEVILRCVPISNHLYFYWYRQILGQKVEFLVSFYNNEISEKSEIFDDQFSVERPDGSNFTLKIRSTKLEDSAMYFCATTGIDYGYTFGSGTRLTVV.

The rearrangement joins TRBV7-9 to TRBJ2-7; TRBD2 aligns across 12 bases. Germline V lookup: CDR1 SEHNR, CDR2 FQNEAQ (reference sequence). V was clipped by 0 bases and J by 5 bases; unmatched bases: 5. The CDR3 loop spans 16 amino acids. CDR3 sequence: CASSLALAGGPDEQYF. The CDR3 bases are TGTGCCAGCAGCTTAGCGCTAGCGGGAGGGCCGGACGAGCAGTACTTC.

This CDR3 reads CASSLANRNYGYTF. The DNA of the CDR3 is TGTGCCAGCAGTTTAGCCAACCGGAACTATGGCTACACCTTC. V and J are TRBV28 and TRBJ1-2; D unclear. Trimming cost V 2 bases and J 2 bases, with 9 bases left between them. CDR3 length: 14 amino acids. CDR1 is MDHEN and CDR2 is SYDVKM in the germline V gene.

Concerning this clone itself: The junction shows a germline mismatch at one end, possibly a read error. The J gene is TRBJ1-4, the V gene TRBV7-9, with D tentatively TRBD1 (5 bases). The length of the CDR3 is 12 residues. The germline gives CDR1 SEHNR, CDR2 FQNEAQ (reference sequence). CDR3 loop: CSSSLGDSFLFF. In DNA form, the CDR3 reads TGTTCCAGCAGCTTAGGCGACAGTTTTCTGTTTTTT.

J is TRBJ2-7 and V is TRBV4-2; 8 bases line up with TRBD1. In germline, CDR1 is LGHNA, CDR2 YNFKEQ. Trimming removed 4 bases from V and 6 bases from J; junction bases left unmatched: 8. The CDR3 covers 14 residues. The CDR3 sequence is CASSRAGGLLEQYF. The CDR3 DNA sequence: TGTGCCAGCAGCCGAGCAGGGGGCTTACTCGAGCAGTACTTC.

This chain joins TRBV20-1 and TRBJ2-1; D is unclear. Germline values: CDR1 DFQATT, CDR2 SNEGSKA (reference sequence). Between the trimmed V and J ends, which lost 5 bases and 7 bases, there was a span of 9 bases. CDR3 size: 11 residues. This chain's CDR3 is CSAPTLNEQFF. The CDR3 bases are TGCAGTGCTCCGACTCTGAATGAGCAGTTCTTC.

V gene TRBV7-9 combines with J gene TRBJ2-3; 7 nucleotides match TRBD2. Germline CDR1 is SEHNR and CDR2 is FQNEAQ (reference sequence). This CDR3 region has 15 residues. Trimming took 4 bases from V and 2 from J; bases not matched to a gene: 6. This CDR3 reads CASSSREAATDTQYF. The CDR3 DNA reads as TGTGCCAGCAGCTCCCGGGAGGCCGCCACAGATACGCAGTATTTT.